This T cell receptor (beta chain) comes out of a study of blood T cells in healthy people across ages. This clonotype has just a few counts. A second PCR of 7 to 11 cycles used a sample-barcoded 5' primer and a J-beta primer mix. TCRdb reprocessed the 5' RACE reads with MiXCR, giving one entry per CDR3 protein. The profile shows fewer than 800,000 distinct CDR3 sequences, around half of them singletons. This receptor was obtained from a woman aged 55-69 years in good health. Sequencing was done on a sample of blood.

The chain's CDR3 is CASSEAGETQYF. The CDR3, as DNA: TGTGCCAGCAGTGAAGCAGGAGAGACCCAGTACTTC. The chain has TRBV6-1 and TRBJ2-5; D uncertain. Germline lookup yields CDR1 MNHNS and CDR2 SASEGT. The V gene lost 0 bases and the J gene lost 4 bases, with 3 bases spanning the gap. This CDR3 region has 12 residues.